These T cell receptor beta chains were read from a single sample in a study of blood T cell repertoires in COVID-19. Clones were read by immunoSEQ multiplex PCR, and TCRdb kept only the in-frame ones, dropping some. The profile shows 200,000 to 250,000 clones, approximately 85% of them singletons. Sequenced input: peripheral blood. The origin of the receptors is a woman older than 75 with COVID-19, enrolled during active disease. The CDR3 runs from the conserved cysteine through the conserved F or W. The D gene is left open where the match is weak. Expanded clones are given a class, and other clones once, few, many or no size at all.

J,D,V,size,CDR3,DNA
TRBJ1-1,.,TRBV7-9,.,CASSLGQTIGTEAFF,TGTGCCAGCAGCTTAGGGCAGACTATCGGCACTGAAGCTTTCTTT
TRBJ1-6,TRBD1,TRBV7-2,.,CASSGQGAHNSPLHF,TGTGCCAGCAGCGGACAGGGGGCGCACAATTCACCCCTCCACTTT
TRBJ1-1,TRBD1,TRBV19,.,CASSKDRGMNTEAFF,TGTGCCAGTAGTAAGGACAGGGGGATGAACACTGAAGCTTTCTTT
TRBJ1-5,TRBD1,TRBV19,.,CASSIAGDRGYNQPQHF,TGTGCCAGTAGTATAGCCGGTGACAGGGGTTACAATCAGCCCCAGCATTTT
TRBJ1-2,.,TRBV4-1,.,CASSQDIRGARVYGYTF,TGCGCCAGCAGCCAAGACATTCGGGGGGCGCGGGTCTATGGCTACACCTTC
TRBJ2-5,TRBD1,TRBV7-2,once,CASSLEGAATQYF,TGTGCCAGCAGCTTAGAGGGGGCAGCGACCCAGTACTTC
TRBJ2-3,TRBD2,TRBV6-2/TRBV6-3,.,CASSSLAGGDTQYF,TGTGCCAGCAGTTCTCTAGCGGGGGGGGATACGCAGTATTTT
TRBJ2-2,TRBD1,TRBV9,few,CASSPGTGTTGELFF,TGTGCCAGCAGTCCCGGGACAGGGACCACCGGGGAGCTGTTTTTT
TRBJ2-1,TRBD1,TRBV7-6,.,CASSLGTGIYNEQFF,TGTGCCAGCAGCTTGGGGACAGGGATCTACAATGAGCAGTTCTTC
TRBJ1-6,.,TRBV28,.,CASSFLISSPLHF,TGTGCCAGCAGTTTTTTAATCAGTTCACCCCTCCACTTT
TRBJ1-5,.,TRBV19,.,CASSTGRGYSNQPQHF,TGTGCCAGTAGTACCGGACGGGGATATAGCAATCAGCCCCAGCATTTT
TRBJ1-6,TRBD1,TRBV2,.,CASSVGQGPNSPLHF,TGTGCCAGCAGTGTCGGACAGGGACCAAATTCACCCCTCCACTTT
TRBJ2-5,.,TRBV5-1,.,CASSPDTTLETQYF,TGCGCCAGCAGCCCGGACACGACCCTTGAGACCCAGTACTTC
TRBJ1-3,.,TRBV10-3,.,CAISETETGAGNTIYF,TGTGCCATCAGTGAGACCGAAACAGGCGCTGGAAACACCATATATTTT
TRBJ2-7,.,TRBV7-2,.,CASSSTGSYEQYF,TGTGCCAGCAGCTCGACAGGATCCTACGAGCAGTACTTC
TRBJ1-4,TRBD1,TRBV7-9,.,CASSVTGSRGNEKLFF,TGTGCCAGCAGCGTGACAGGGAGCAGGGGAAATGAAAAACTGTTTTTT
TRBJ2-3,TRBD2,TRBV10-2,.,CASSAAGGYTDTQYF,TGCGCCAGCAGTGCGGCGGGGGGGTACACAGATACGCAGTATTTT
TRBJ1-6,.,TRBV6-1,.,CASSEMGTLGNSPLHF,TGTGCCAGCAGTGAAATGGGGACTCTGGGAAATTCACCCCTCCACTTT
TRBJ2-1,TRBD2,TRBV4-3,.,CASSQETPAGGRYNEQFF,TGCGCCAGCAGCCAAGAAACACCCGCGGGGGGAAGGTACAATGAGCAGTTCTTC
TRBJ1-5,TRBD1,TRBV6-5,.,CASSPDRGRQPQHF,TGTGCCAGCAGTCCGGACAGGGGTAGGCAGCCCCAGCATTTT
TRBJ1-1,.,TRBV2,.,CASSDPGRTEAFF,TGTGCCAGCAGTGATCCGGGGAGGACTGAAGCTTTCTTT
TRBJ1-5,.,TRBV6-1,.,CASSEAQANQPQHF,TGTGCCAGCAGTGAAGCCCAAGCCAATCAGCCCCAGCATTTT
TRBJ1-4,TRBD1,TRBV7-6,.,CAAGGRGLTNEKLFF,TGTGCCGCTGGCGGCAGGGGGTTAACTAATGAAAAACTGTTTTTT
TRBJ2-7,.,TRBV14,.,CASSQERTAPGYEQYF,TGTGCCAGCAGCCAAGAGAGGACAGCCCCGGGGTACGAGCAGTACTTC
TRBJ2-1,TRBD2,TRBV3-1/TRBV3-2,once,CASSQQLAGGLHEQFF,TGTGCCAGCAGCCAACAACTAGCGGGGGGGCTCCATGAGCAGTTCTTC
TRBJ2-5,TRBD2,TRBV5-4,.,CASSPGGIQETQYF,TGTGCCAGCAGCCCCGGGGGGATCCAAGAGACCCAGTACTTC
TRBJ2-6,.,TRBV11-3,.,CASSPMGGAGANVLTF,TGTGCCAGCAGCCCCATGGGGGGTGCCGGGGCCAACGTCCTGACTTTC
TRBJ2-7,.,TRBV28,.,CASSSYQGNYEQYF,TGTGCCAGCAGCTCTTACCAGGGTAACTACGAGCAGTACTTC
TRBJ1-1,.,TRBV5-1,.,CASSLAGFTEAFF,TGCGCCAGCAGCTTGGCAGGGTTCACTGAAGCTTTCTTT
TRBJ2-5,.,TRBV5-1,.,CASSLGAGETQYF,TGCGCCAGCAGCTTGGGGGCTGGGGAGACCCAGTACTTC
TRBJ1-2,.,TRBV2,.,CASSGGAGRLDGYTF,TGTGCCAGCAGCGGGGGGGCAGGACGGTTGGATGGCTACACCTTC
TRBJ2-3,.,TRBV6-6,once,CASSYLKDTQYF,TGTGCCAGCAGTTACCTAAAGGATACGCAGTATTTT
TRBJ1-5,TRBD1,TRBV19,.,CASSPGQKVNSNQPQHF,TGTGCCAGTAGCCCGGGACAGAAAGTTAATAGCAATCAGCCCCAGCATTTT
TRBJ1-1,.,TRBV19,once,CASSIEGRRNTEAFF,TGTGCCAGTAGTATAGAGGGGAGGAGAAACACTGAAGCTTTCTTT
TRBJ1-3,TRBD1,TRBV7-6,.,CASSTGAGNTIYF,TGTGCCAGCAGTACAGGGGCTGGAAACACCATATATTTT
TRBJ1-2,.,TRBV6-4,.,CASSPEGRDGYTF,TGTGCCAGCAGTCCGGAGGGAAGAGACGGCTACACCTTC
TRBJ1-5,TRBD1,TRBV2,few,CASRDREYQPQHF,TGTGCCAGCAGGGACAGGGAATATCAGCCCCAGCATTTT
TRBJ1-2,.,TRBV5-1,.,CASSLVGGYGYTF,TGCGCCAGCAGCTTGGTGGGGGGTTATGGCTACACCTTC
TRBJ1-4,.,TRBV5-1,.,CASRLELTNEKLFF,TGCGCCAGCAGACTGGAGTTAACTAATGAAAAACTGTTTTTT
TRBJ1-1,.,TRBV5-6,few,CASSEAGTEAFF,TGTGCCAGCAGCGAAGCCGGGACTGAAGCTTTCTTT
TRBJ1-3,.,TRBV5-1,.,CASSLIGQGNTIYF,TGCGCCAGCAGCCTTATCGGACAGGGAAACACCATATATTTT
TRBJ1-6,TRBD1,TRBV11-1,.,CASSRQGNNSPLHF,TGTGCCAGCTCCCGACAGGGCAATAATTCACCCCTCCACTTT
TRBJ2-3,TRBD2,TRBV7-9,.,CASSFGGPSGTDTQYF,TGTGCCAGCAGCTTTGGTGGGCCTAGCGGAACAGATACGCAGTATTTT
TRBJ2-7,.,TRBV2,.,CASMTGGASYEQYF,TGTGCCAGCATGACAGGCGGCGCCTCCTACGAGCAGTACTTC
TRBJ1-5,TRBD1,TRBV5-6,.,CASSSGTGFSNQPQHF,TGTGCCAGCAGTTCCGGGACAGGATTCAGCAATCAGCCCCAGCATTTT
TRBJ2-5,TRBD2,TRBV18,.,CATSFGTSGQETQYF,TGTGCCACCTCTTTTGGGACTAGCGGCCAAGAGACCCAGTACTTC